This is a list of T cell receptor beta chains from one sample in a study of metastatic and nonmetastatic thyroid tumors. TCRdb re-analyzed the PCR reads through MiXCR. The repertoire holds some 7,300 clones, around two fifths seen once, with 23% in the top ten. Sequenced sample: tumor tissue. The source is a female donor with papillary thyroid cancer or a benign thyroid nodule (not recorded which). Some clones in this sample may be carry-over from other donors' samples. Both conserved end residues are part of each CDR3. Each record gives: clone size, J gene, V gene, D gene, CDR3 protein, CDR3 DNA. The D gene is left open where the match is weak. Expanded clones are given a class, and other clones once, few, many or no size at all.

abundance: .
j_gene: TRBJ1-3
v_gene: TRBV28
d_gene: .
CDR3aa: CASSLQVLNTIYF
CDR3nt: TGTGCCAGCAGTTTACAAGTATTAAACACCATATATTTT

abundance: .
j_gene: TRBJ2-7
v_gene: TRBV7-2
d_gene: .
CDR3aa: CASSSDPNREQYF
CDR3nt: TGTGCCAGCAGCTCGGACCCTAATCGTGAGCAGTACTTC

abundance: .
j_gene: TRBJ2-1
v_gene: TRBV30
d_gene: .
CDR3aa: CAWSQLGNSYNDQFF
CDR3nt: TGTGCCTGGAGCCAACTAGGTAACTCCTACAATGACCAGTTCTTC

abundance: .
j_gene: TRBJ1-6
v_gene: TRBV6-1
d_gene: .
CDR3aa: CASSASSQGDSPLHF
CDR3nt: TGTGCCAGCAGTGCGAGCAGCCAGGGAGATTCACCCCTCCACTTT

abundance: .
j_gene: TRBJ1-1
v_gene: TRBV25-1
d_gene: TRBD1
CDR3aa: CASSLLTGGNTEAFF
CDR3nt: TGTGCCAGCAGTCTATTAACAGGGGGCAACACTGAAGCTTTCTTT

abundance: .
j_gene: TRBJ1-2
v_gene: TRBV7-9
d_gene: TRBD1
CDR3aa: CASRVTPGQGYGYTF
CDR3nt: TGTGCCAGCCGCGTTACTCCGGGACAGGGCTATGGCTACACCTTC

abundance: few
j_gene: TRBJ2-1
v_gene: TRBV10-2
d_gene: TRBD1
CDR3aa: CASSLGQNYNEQFF
CDR3nt: TGCGCCAGCAGTTTGGGACAGAACTACAATGAGCAGTTCTTC

abundance: .
j_gene: TRBJ1-3
v_gene: TRBV15
d_gene: .
CDR3aa: CATSSVRGNGNTIYF
CDR3nt: TGTGCCACCAGCAGCGTCAGGGGAAATGGAAACACCATATATTTT

abundance: .
j_gene: TRBJ1-3
v_gene: TRBV27
d_gene: .
CDR3aa: CASSADTPWGLSGNTIYF
CDR3nt: TGTGCCAGCAGTGCGGACACCCCTTGGGGGCTCTCTGGAAACACCATATATTTT

abundance: .
j_gene: TRBJ1-1
v_gene: TRBV18
d_gene: .
CDR3aa: CASSRPTLTEAFF
CDR3nt: TGTGCCAGCTCACGTCCCACCCTCACTGAAGCTTTCTTT

abundance: few
j_gene: TRBJ1-1
v_gene: TRBV4-2
d_gene: .
CDR3aa: CASSQAGMNTEAFF
CDR3nt: TGTGCCAGCAGCCAGGCCGGGATGAACACTGAAGCTTTCTTT

abundance: .
j_gene: TRBJ2-5
v_gene: TRBV20-1
d_gene: .
CDR3aa: CSARRTETQETQYF
CDR3nt: TGCAGTGCTAGAAGGACAGAAACCCAAGAGACCCAGTACTTC

abundance: .
j_gene: TRBJ2-5
v_gene: TRBV6-5
d_gene: .
CDR3aa: CASSYPRKETQYF
CDR3nt: TGTGCCAGCAGCTATCCAAGAAAAGAGACCCAGTACTTC

abundance: .
j_gene: TRBJ2-7
v_gene: TRBV7-8
d_gene: .
CDR3aa: CASSLRGESSYEQYF
CDR3nt: TGTGCCAGCAGCTTAAGGGGGGAAAGCTCCTACGAGCAGTACTTC

abundance: .
j_gene: TRBJ1-1
v_gene: TRBV6-1
d_gene: TRBD1
CDR3aa: CASSGTGIAEAFF
CDR3nt: TGTGCCAGCAGTGGGACAGGGATCGCTGAAGCTTTCTTT

abundance: few
j_gene: TRBJ1-1
v_gene: TRBV28
d_gene: .
CDR3aa: CASRPGVGGEAFF
CDR3nt: TGTGCCAGCAGGCCGGGGGTTGGAGGTGAAGCTTTCTTT

abundance: .
j_gene: TRBJ2-7
v_gene: TRBV19
d_gene: .
CDR3aa: CASTELVGMGEQYF
CDR3nt: TGTGCCAGTACTGAACTAGTTGGAATGGGCGAGCAGTACTTC

abundance: few
j_gene: TRBJ1-6
v_gene: TRBV28
d_gene: .
CDR3aa: CASKAAGQIYNSPLHF
CDR3nt: TGTGCCAGCAAGGCGGCCGGACAGATCTATAATTCACCCCTCCACTTT

abundance: .
j_gene: TRBJ2-7
v_gene: TRBV20-1
d_gene: .
CDR3aa: CSGDRGLEVSQYF
CDR3nt: TGCAGTGGAGACCGAGGTCTAGAGGTATCGCAGTACTTC

abundance: medium-sized
j_gene: TRBJ2-7
v_gene: TRBV24-1
d_gene: .
CDR3aa: CATSDLRDIKSYEQYF
CDR3nt: TGTGCCACCAGTGATCTCCGGGACATAAAATCCTACGAGCAGTACTTC

abundance: .
j_gene: TRBJ2-3
v_gene: TRBV2
d_gene: TRBD2
CDR3aa: CASSEAQPRGRAFPDTQYF
CDR3nt: TGTGCCAGCAGTGAAGCCCAACCTCGCGGGAGGGCTTTCCCAGATACGCAGTATTTT